These 12 T cell receptor beta chains came from one sample sequenced in a study of cytomegalovirus exposure and HLA in healthy donors. PCR amplification relied on 60 Vbeta primers (plus 13 Jbeta primers). Method: immunoSEQ multiplex PCR; TCRdb's copy keeps in-frame clones and lacks some. Of roughly 97,000 clones listed, roughly two thirds were seen once; the top ten hold approximately 3.5%. The material sequenced was PBMCs. All receptors come from a man aged 35-49 years in good health and CMV-seronegative.

The chain combines TRBV30 with TRBJ2-1, with 10 bases fitting TRBD2. The V gene's germline CDR1 is GTSNPN and CDR2 SVGIG (reference sequence). This CDR3 spans 15 amino acids. After removal of 0 bases from V and 9 bases from J, the junction contained 8 bases not matched to a gene. CDR3 sequence: CAWSVRAGGQGEQFF. The CDR3 coding sequence is TGTGCCTGGAGTGTACGAGCGGGGGGGCAAGGTGAGCAGTTCTTC.

This rearrangement joins TRBV27 to TRBJ1-1, with a possible D match to TRBD1 (6 bases). The CDR3 has 16 residues. The germline gives CDR1 MNHEY, CDR2 SMNVEV (reference sequence). Between the trimmed V and J ends, which lost 5 bases and 0 bases, there was a span of 16 bases. The CDR3 loop is CASSTSGAIMNTEAFF. DNA for the CDR3: TGTGCCAGCAGTACCTCAGGGGCAATAATGAACACTGAAGCTTTCTTT.

The gene calls are TRBV5-1 and TRBJ2-3; perhaps TRBD1 as D (6 bases). CDR3 length: 15 residues. The V and J ends lost 4 bases and 0 bases respectively, with 12 bases between them. CDR1 and CDR2 from the germline V gene are SGHRS and YFSETQ. Here the CDR3 reads CASSQDSSSTDTQYF. CDR3 bases: TGCGCCAGCAGCCAGGACAGCTCTAGCACAGATACGCAGTATTTT.

This clone has only a few counts. The chain carries TRBV4-1 and TRBJ1-1; weak D call: TRBD1 (6 bases). Per germline, CDR1 MGHRA and CDR2 YSYEKL. The V end lost 4 bases, the J end lost 1 base, and 25 bases lay between the germline ends. The CDR3 contains 19 residues. CDR3 DNA sequence: TGCGCCAGCAGCCCCAGGGGTCTCCTCCCCAGATGGGGGAACACTGAAGCTTTCTTT. Protein: CASSPRGLLPRWGNTEAFF.

The chain couples TRBV10-3 to TRBJ1-2; TRBD1 matches at 11 bases. CDR1 and CDR2 from the germline V gene are ENHRY and SYGVKD. The V segment lost 6 bases and the J segment 5 bases; nucleotides outside the gene matches: 5. The CDR3 totals 14 residues. The CDR3 is CAIRGGQGEYGYTF. The CDR3 DNA sequence: TGTGCCATCAGGGGGGGACAGGGGGAATATGGCTACACCTTC.

This chain links TRBV19 with TRBJ1-4; D unresolved. The V end was cut by 4 bases, the J end by 0 bases, with 9 bases between. Germline CDR1 and CDR2: LNHDA and SQIVND (reference sequence). The length of the CDR3 is 15 residues. CDR3 in amino acids: CASSTGFTTNEKLFF. CDR3 nucleotides: TGTGCCAGTAGTACCGGGTTCACAACTAATGAAAAACTGTTTTTT.

This clone has only a few counts. The chain combines TRBV6-5 with TRBJ2-1; D is possibly TRBD1 (5 bases). The V end was cut by 0 bases, the J end by 8 bases, with 11 bases between. The germline V gene encodes CDR1 MNHEY and CDR2 SVGAGI. This CDR3 region has 14 residues. CDR3 coding DNA: TGTGCCAGCAGTTACTCTAACAGGCGACATGAGCAGTTCTTC. It specifies CASSYSNRRHEQFF.

V is TRBV7-2 and J is TRBJ2-7; 8 bases agree with TRBD1. The CDR3 is 14 residues long. Germline V gives CDR1 SGHTA, CDR2 FQGNSA. V was pared by 5 bases and J by 5 bases, with 8 bases of the junction left unmatched. CDR3 protein: CASSPRTGRNEQYF. The CDR3, as DNA: TGTGCCAGCAGCCCCCGGACAGGGAGAAACGAGCAGTACTTC.

This clone turned up a few times. The V gene is TRBV5-1, the J gene TRBJ2-3; tentative D call: TRBD1 (5 bases). The length of the CDR3 is 14 residues. CDR1 SGHRS and CDR2 YFSETQ come from the germline V gene. Trimming left V 0 bases short and J 2 bases short, with 7 bases between. The CDR3 region has the DNA TGCGCCAGCAGCTTGGGGGGCCCCACAGATACGCAGTATTTT. It encodes CASSLGGPTDTQYF.

A single count supports this clone. V gene TRBV5-6 combines with J gene TRBJ2-2, with D tentatively TRBD1 (6 bases). Germline V lookup: CDR1 SGHDT, CDR2 YYEEEE. V was shortened by 4 bases and J by 5 bases, with 12 bases between the two germline ends. The CDR3 runs 14 residues. The DNA of the CDR3 is TGTGCCAGCAGCCAAGGGGGTGGGACCGGGGAGCTGTTTTTT. This encodes CASSQGGGTGELFF.

With regard to this clone: The same CDR3 arises from other DNA sequences in this sample as well. The rearrangement links TRBV27 to TRBJ1-5; the D gene is possibly TRBD1 (5 bases). Trimming pared 2 bases from V and 1 base from J, leaving 6 bases between. The CDR3 covers 14 residues. Germline lookup yields CDR1 MNHEY and CDR2 SMNVEV (reference sequence). The CDR3 loop is CASSLRGSNQPQHF. DNA of the CDR3: TGTGCCAGCAGTTTACGGGGGAGCAATCAGCCCCAGCATTTT.

The rearrangement joins TRBV7-9 to TRBJ2-5, with D unresolved. CDR3 length equals 14 residues. With 4 bases removed from V and 2 bases from J, the gap between germline ends came to 11 bases. The V gene's germline CDR1 is SEHNR and CDR2 FQNEAQ (reference sequence). CDR3 protein: CASSSVGVQETQYF. CDR3 bases: TGTGCCAGCAGCTCAGTAGGAGTACAAGAGACCCAGTACTTC.